These 28 T cell receptor beta chains share one sample of origin, sequenced in a study of T cells in localized non-small cell lung cancer. The data were produced by immunoSEQ multiplex PCR, yet TCRdb's version contains in-frame clones alone and is incomplete. The sample has about 52,000 clones, approximately 86% seen once. Specimen: PBMCs, collected before any cancer treatment. The receptors were sampled from a female donor with stage II lung adenocarcinoma.

This sequence joins TRBV29-1 and TRBJ2-1; TRBD1 matches 7 bases. CDR1 is SQVTM, CDR2 ANQGSEA, per germline. This CDR3 contains 13 residues. The trim removed 4 bases at V and 2 bases at J, leaving 2 bases unmatched. The CDR3 spells CSVGQGPYNEQFF. DNA of the CDR3: TGCAGCGTTGGACAGGGACCCTACAATGAGCAGTTCTTC.

The rearrangement joins TRBV10-3 to TRBJ2-1; D not resolved. CDR3 size: 12 residues. V was clipped by 4 bases and J by 7 bases, with 8 bases between them. Germline CDR1 is ENHRY and CDR2 is SYGVKD. The CDR3 reads CAISGQANEQFF. The CDR3 region has the DNA TGTGCCATCAGTGGACAAGCAAATGAGCAGTTCTTC.

Only one count was recorded for this clone. This chain connects TRBV7-6 to TRBJ2-1; 7 positions agree with TRBD2. V lost 5 bases and J lost 8; bases outside the gene matches: 12. Germline-derived CDR1 and CDR2 are SGHVS and FNYEAQ. CDR3 length: 15 amino acids. In DNA, the CDR3 is TGTGCCAGCAGCCTTAGGGGAGGGCCGGGTGATGAGCAGTTCTTC. It is translated as CASSLRGGPGDEQFF.

The CDR3 nucleotides read TGTGCCAGCAGCTCGGCAGGGGGGATCAATCAGCCCCAGCATTTT. Residues: CASSSAGGINQPQHF. This chain links TRBV11-2 with TRBJ1-5; 7 nucleotides align to TRBD1. Germline CDR1 reads SGHAT; CDR2 reads FQNNGV. The CDR3 totals 15 residues. Trimming at V came to 4 bases and at J to 3 bases, leaving 6 bases not matched to a gene. The full variable domain, in which reference TRBV11-2 and TRBJ1-5 provide the parts outside the CDR3, is EAGVAQSPRYKIIEKRQSVAFWCNPISGHATLYWYQQILGQGPKLLIQFQNNGVVDDSQLPKDRFSAERLKGVDSTLKIQPAKLEDSAVYLCASSSAGGINQPQHFGDGTRLSIL.

V and J are TRBV5-1 and TRBJ1-2, with D possibly TRBD1 on 5 matching bases. With 2 bases removed from V and 6 bases from J, the gap between germline ends came to 20 bases. The germline V gene encodes CDR1 SGHRS and CDR2 YFSETQ. The CDR3 is made up of 16 amino acids. CDR3 in amino acids: CASSLLTQGGLDGYTF. Here the CDR3 DNA reads TGCGCCAGCAGCTTATTGACGCAGGGAGGTTTGGATGGCTACACCTTC.

The gene calls are TRBV5-5 and TRBJ2-7, with 14 bases fitting TRBD2. CDR3 length: 15 residues. After removal of 3 bases from V and 6 bases from J, the junction contained 5 bases not matched to a gene. CDR1 is SGHKS, CDR2 YYEKEE, per germline (reference sequence). The CDR3 DNA is TGTGCCAGCAGCTATGGACTAGCGGGGGGTAGCGAGCAGTACTTC. It yields the protein CASSYGLAGGSEQYF.

The rearrangement links TRBV5-4 to TRBJ1-4, with D uncertain. The CDR3 is 15 amino acids. In germline, CDR1 is SGHNT, CDR2 YYREEE (reference sequence). Trimming took off 6 bases at V and 8 bases at J, with 20 bases between the two ends. The CDR3 loop reads CASTKNRGSGEKLFF. Written as DNA, the CDR3 is TGTGCCAGCACTAAAAATCGGGGTTCAGGAGAAAAACTGTTTTTT.

The chain recombines TRBV7-4 with TRBJ1-6; D is unclear. The CDR3 covers 13 residues. Looked up from germline, CDR1 is SGHVT and CDR2 is SQSDAQ. The V end lost 1 base, the J end lost 7 bases, and 5 bases lay between the germline ends. CDR3 in DNA: TGTGCCAGCAGCTTAGGGCAAAATTCACCCCTCCACTTT. Encoded protein: CASSLGQNSPLHF.

This sequence joins TRBV2 and TRBJ1-3; perhaps TRBD1 as D (6 bases). The CDR3 contains 19 residues. V lost 5 bases and J lost 0, with 23 bases in between. In germline, CDR1 is SNHLY, CDR2 FYNNEI. Here the CDR3 DNA reads TGTGCCAGCAGTTCTCTGGGGGGGCAACAGGGCCGCTCTGGAAACACCATATATTTT. Protein: CASSSLGGQQGRSGNTIYF.

The rearrangement uses TRBV19 and TRBJ2-1, with TRBD1 as a possible D gene (6 bases). Germline V lookup: CDR1 LNHDA, CDR2 SQIVND (reference sequence). V lost 4 bases and J 0 bases, leaving 13 bases between the germline ends. The CDR3 covers 16 residues. In DNA, the CDR3 is TGTGCCAGTAGTACCCTGGACAGACGCTCCTACAATGAGCAGTTCTTC. This encodes CASSTLDRRSYNEQFF.

Only one count was recorded for this clone. The chain is built from TRBV5-1 and TRBJ1-2, with D tentatively TRBD1 (5 bases). Germline CDR1 and CDR2: SGHRS and YFSETQ. Trimming pared 4 bases from V and 4 bases from J, leaving 11 bases between. The CDR3 runs 13 residues. CDR3 DNA sequence: TGCGCCAGCAGCCCGACAGACTCCTATGGCTACACCTTC. Amino acids: CASSPTDSYGYTF.

The CDR3 loop is CASSLERTRPHNEQFF. The CDR3 DNA follows: TGTGCCAGCAGCTTAGAAAGGACTAGACCCCACAATGAGCAGTTCTTC. The chain carries TRBV11-2 and TRBJ2-1; 7 bases align to TRBD2. This CDR3 has 16 amino acids. Germline CDR1 is SGHAT and CDR2 is FQNNGV. Trimming at V came to 0 bases and at J to 5 bases, leaving 7 bases not matched to a gene.

The chain couples TRBV19 to TRBJ2-1; 11 bases match TRBD2. The CDR3 is 16 amino acids. Germline V lookup: CDR1 LNHDA, CDR2 SQIVND (reference sequence). V was clipped by 5 bases and J by 5 bases; unmatched bases: 8. Here the CDR3 DNA reads TGTGCCAGTAGTGCCTCCGGGACTAGCGGCCACAATGAGCAGTTCTTC. This gives the protein CASSASGTSGHNEQFF.

This chain links TRBV7-4 with TRBJ1-3; 11 bases map to TRBD1. Per germline, CDR1 SGHVT and CDR2 SQSDAQ. The CDR3 has 15 residues. Unmatched junction bases numbered 0, after V lost 5 bases and J lost 0 bases. The DNA of the CDR3 is TGTGCCAGCAGCGGGACAGGGGGCTCTGGAAACACCATATATTTT. Amino acid sequence: CASSGTGGSGNTIYF.

The genes are TRBV10-2 and TRBJ1-2; 8 nucleotides line up with TRBD1. With V trimmed by 3 bases and J by 8 bases, 11 bases remained unmatched. CDR1 and CDR2 (germline): WSHSY, SAAADI. There are 15 residues in the CDR3. The CDR3 nucleotides are TGCGCCAGCAGTGATTCAGACAGGGGCATGGGAGGCTACACCTTC. Translation: CASSDSDRGMGGYTF.

V usage is TRBV5-1 and J usage is TRBJ2-1, with D perhaps being TRBD1 or TRBD2 (5 bases each). Per germline, CDR1 SGHRS and CDR2 YFSETQ. Deletions cut 0 bases from V and 0 bases from J, with 13 bases between. The CDR3 consists of 17 residues. CDR3: CASSLDNGALSYNEQFF. DNA of the CDR3: TGCGCCAGCAGCTTGGATAACGGGGCGCTCTCCTACAATGAGCAGTTCTTC.

This chain uses TRBV2 with TRBJ1-1, with 10 bases aligning to TRBD1. CDR3 size: 14 residues. Germline CDR1 is SNHLY and CDR2 is FYNNEI. Unmatched junction bases numbered 4, after V lost 4 bases and J lost 5 bases. As DNA, the CDR3 is TGTGCCAGCAGTGGACAGGGGGCGCGTACTGAAGCTTTCTTT. Encoded protein: CASSGQGARTEAFF.

The chain joins TRBV5-1 to TRBJ1-4, with 7 bases aligning to TRBD1. J lost 3 bases, V lost 3 bases, and 2 bases had no gene match. Germline CDR1 and CDR2: SGHRS and YFSETQ. The CDR3 covers 14 residues. DNA of the CDR3: TGCGCCAGCAGCTCACAGGGGCCTAATGAAAAACTGTTTTTT. It yields the protein CASSSQGPNEKLFF. The complete variable domain, with remaining parts taken from reference TRBV5-1 and TRBJ1-4, reads KAGVTQTPRYLIKTRGQQVTLSCSPISGHRSVSWYQQTPGQGLQFLFEYFSETQRNKGNFPGRFSGRQFSNSRSEMNVSTLELGDSALYLCASSSQGPNEKLFFGSGTQLSVL.

The chain joins TRBV25-1 to TRBJ1-1, with a weak D call TRBD1 (5 bases). CDR1 is MGHDK and CDR2 is SYGVNS in the germline V gene. Trimming pared 5 bases from V and 2 bases from J, leaving 12 bases between. The CDR3 totals 14 residues. The CDR3 reads CASSRGSDNTEAFF. The CDR3 DNA sequence: TGTGCCAGCAGTAGGGGTTCCGATAACACTGAAGCTTTCTTT.

The chain is built from TRBV7-6 and TRBJ2-3, with 13 bases aligning to TRBD2. Unmatched junction bases numbered 6, after V lost 5 bases and J lost 4 bases. The CDR3 loop spans 16 amino acids. Germline V gives CDR1 SGHVS, CDR2 FNYEAQ. CDR3 DNA sequence: TGTGCCAGCAGCCCCGGGACTAGCGGGGCTTCAGATACGCAGTATTTT. The encoded protein is CASSPGTSGASDTQYF.

This chain links TRBV12-5 with TRBJ1-5, with D uncertain. The CDR3 sequence is 12 residues long. Per the germline V gene, CDR1 is LGHNT and CDR2 is FRNRAP. V shed 7 bases and J shed 4 bases, with 8 bases lying between them. CDR3 bases: TGTGCTAGTGCCAGACATAATCAGCCCCAGCATTTT. Translating gives CASARHNQPQHF.

CDR3 nucleotides: TGTGCCAGCAGTCCGACCGGGGACTCCTACAATGAGCAGTTCTTC. This codes for CASSPTGDSYNEQFF. The chain carries TRBV27 and TRBJ2-1, with D possibly TRBD2 on 5 matching bases. V was pared by 5 bases and J by 0 bases, with 11 bases between. From germline, CDR1 is MNHEY and CDR2 SMNVEV (reference sequence). This CDR3 has 15 amino acids.

The V gene is TRBV19, the J gene TRBJ2-5; 7 bases map to TRBD1. From germline, CDR1 is LNHDA and CDR2 SQIVND (reference sequence). Unmatched junction bases numbered 1, after V lost 6 bases and J lost 0 bases. The CDR3 runs 13 residues. The CDR3 region is CASRGQYQETQYF. The DNA of the CDR3 is TGTGCCAGTAGGGGACAGTACCAAGAGACCCAGTACTTC.

The rearrangement uses TRBV7-9 and TRBJ1-3; D may be TRBD1 (5 bases). Trimming took 5 bases from V and 0 from J, leaving 23 bases between them. The CDR3 loop spans 19 amino acids. Germline CDR1 reads SEHNR; CDR2 reads FQNEAQ (reference sequence). CDR3 loop: CASSPTGVGHSSSGNTIYF. The CDR3 DNA follows: TGTGCCAGCAGCCCAACGGGGGTTGGACATTCGAGCTCTGGAAACACCATATATTTT. Variable domain in full (rest from reference TRBV7-9 and TRBJ1-3): DTGVSQNPRHKITKRGQNVTFRCDPISEHNRLYWYRQTLGQGPEFLTYFQNEAQLEKSRLLSDRFSAERPKGSFSTLEIQRTEQGDSAMYLCASSPTGVGHSSSGNTIYFGEGSWLTVV.

The rearrangement joins TRBV6-6 to TRBJ1-2; D unclear. V was clipped by 5 bases and J by 8 bases, with 18 bases between them. The CDR3 extends over 14 amino acids. The germline gives CDR1 MNHNY, CDR2 SVGAGI (reference sequence). The CDR3, as DNA: TGTGCCAGCAGTCTAGGTGGGCCCTCGGGGGGCTACACCTTC. It is translated as CASSLGGPSGGYTF.

This chain links TRBV5-6 with TRBJ1-1; D unresolved. Deletions cut 2 bases from V and 1 base from J, with 9 bases between. The CDR3 is made up of 14 amino acids. CDR1 is SGHDT and CDR2 is YYEEEE in the germline V gene. CDR3 bases: TGTGCCAGCAGCTTAATAAGGAGGAACACTGAAGCTTTCTTT. Protein product: CASSLIRRNTEAFF.

V and J are TRBV6-5 and TRBJ1-2; maybe TRBD1 (6 bases). V was clipped by 6 bases and J by 4 bases, with 18 bases between them. The CDR3 extends over 15 amino acids. CDR1 and CDR2 from the germline V gene are MNHEY and SVGAGI. The CDR3 reads CASRGTGQLTYGYTF. The CDR3 DNA sequence: TGTGCCAGCAGAGGAACAGGGCAACTTACCTATGGCTACACCTTC.

CDR3 protein: CASSLRSSTEAFF. The CDR3 region has the DNA TGTGCCAGCAGCTTAAGGAGCAGTACTGAAGCTTTCTTT. The chain couples TRBV11-2 to TRBJ1-1; no firm D call. The CDR3 extends over 13 amino acids. The germline V and J ends were trimmed by 2 bases and 5 bases, with 9 bases remaining between them. From germline, CDR1 is SGHAT and CDR2 FQNNGV.